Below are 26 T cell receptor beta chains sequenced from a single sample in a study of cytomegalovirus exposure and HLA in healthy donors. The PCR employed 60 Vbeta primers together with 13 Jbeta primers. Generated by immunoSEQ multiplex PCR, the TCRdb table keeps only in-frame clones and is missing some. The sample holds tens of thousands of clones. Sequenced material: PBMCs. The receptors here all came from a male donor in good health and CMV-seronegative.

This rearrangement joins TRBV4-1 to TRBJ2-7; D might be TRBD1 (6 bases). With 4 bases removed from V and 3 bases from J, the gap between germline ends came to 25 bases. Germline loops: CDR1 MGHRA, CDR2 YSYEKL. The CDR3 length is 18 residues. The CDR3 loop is CASSLGVGDTLGDYEQYF. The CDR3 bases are TGCGCCAGCAGCCTGGGGGTGGGGGACACGCTTGGGGACTACGAGCAGTACTTC.

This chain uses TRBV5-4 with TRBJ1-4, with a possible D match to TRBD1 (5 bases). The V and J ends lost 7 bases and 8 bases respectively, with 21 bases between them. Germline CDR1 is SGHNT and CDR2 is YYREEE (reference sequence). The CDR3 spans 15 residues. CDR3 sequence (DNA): TGTGCCAGCGGCCGGAAGGGAGGGGAAAACGAAAAACTGTTTTTT. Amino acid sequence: CASGRKGGENEKLFF.

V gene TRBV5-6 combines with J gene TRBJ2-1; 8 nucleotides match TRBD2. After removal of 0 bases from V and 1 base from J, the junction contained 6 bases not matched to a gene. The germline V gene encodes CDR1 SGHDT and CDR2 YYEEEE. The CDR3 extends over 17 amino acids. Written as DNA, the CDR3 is TGTGCCAGCAGCTTGGCGGGAGGGCCCCTGTCCTACAATGAGCAGTTCTTC. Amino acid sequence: CASSLAGGPLSYNEQFF. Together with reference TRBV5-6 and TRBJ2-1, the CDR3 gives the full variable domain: DAGVTQSPTHLIKTRGQQVTLRCSPKSGHDTVSWYQQALGQGPQFIFQYYEEEERQRGNFPDRFSGHQFPNYSSELNVNALLLGDSALYLCASSLAGGPLSYNEQFFGPGTRLTVL.

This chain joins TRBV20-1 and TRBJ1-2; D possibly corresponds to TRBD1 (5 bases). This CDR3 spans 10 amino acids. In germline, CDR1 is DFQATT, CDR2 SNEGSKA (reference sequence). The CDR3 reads CRGGTSGYTF. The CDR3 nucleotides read TGCAGGGGGGGTACCTCCGGCTACACCTTC.

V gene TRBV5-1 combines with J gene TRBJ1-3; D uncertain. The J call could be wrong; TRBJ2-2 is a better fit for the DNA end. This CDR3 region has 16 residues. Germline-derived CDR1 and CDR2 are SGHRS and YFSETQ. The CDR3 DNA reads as TGCGCCAGCAGTTTCGATCCCGAAATGAACACCGGGGAGCTGTTTTTT. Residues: CASSFDPEMNTGELFF.

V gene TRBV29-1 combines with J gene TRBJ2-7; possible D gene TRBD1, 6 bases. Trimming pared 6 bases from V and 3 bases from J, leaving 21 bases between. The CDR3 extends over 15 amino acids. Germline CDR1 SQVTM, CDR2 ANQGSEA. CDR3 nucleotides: TGCAGCGTGGCCCACCGACAGGTGAAAGGCTACGAGCAGTACTTC. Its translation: CSVAHRQVKGYEQYF.

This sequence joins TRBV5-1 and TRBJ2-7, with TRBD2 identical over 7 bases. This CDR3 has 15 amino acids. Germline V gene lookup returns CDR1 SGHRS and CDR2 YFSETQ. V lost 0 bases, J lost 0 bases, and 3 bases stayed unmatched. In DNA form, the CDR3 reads TGCGCCAGCAGCTTGGCTAGCGGCCACTCCTACGAGCAGTACTTC. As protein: CASSLASGHSYEQYF.

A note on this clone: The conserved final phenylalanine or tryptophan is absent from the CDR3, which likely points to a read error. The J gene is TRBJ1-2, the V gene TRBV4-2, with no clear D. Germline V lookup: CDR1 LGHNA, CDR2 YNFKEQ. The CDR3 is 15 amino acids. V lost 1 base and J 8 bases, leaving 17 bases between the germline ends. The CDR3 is CASSQARGAESGYTV. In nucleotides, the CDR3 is TGTGCCAGCAGCCAAGCGCGGGGTGCTGAGAGCGGCTACACCGTC.

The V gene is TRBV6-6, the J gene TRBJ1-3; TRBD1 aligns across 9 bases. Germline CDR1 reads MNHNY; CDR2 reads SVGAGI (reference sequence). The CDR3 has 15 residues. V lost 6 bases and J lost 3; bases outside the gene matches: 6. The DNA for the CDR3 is TGTGCCAGCAGAAGGGACAGGGTCCTTGGAAACACCATATATTTT. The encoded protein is CASRRDRVLGNTIYF.

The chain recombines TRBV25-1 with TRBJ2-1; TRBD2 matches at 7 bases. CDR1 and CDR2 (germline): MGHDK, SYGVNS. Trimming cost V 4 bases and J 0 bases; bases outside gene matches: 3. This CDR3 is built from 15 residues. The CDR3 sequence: CASSGPGGSYNEQFF. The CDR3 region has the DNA TGTGCCAGCAGTGGGCCGGGGGGCTCCTACAATGAGCAGTTCTTC.

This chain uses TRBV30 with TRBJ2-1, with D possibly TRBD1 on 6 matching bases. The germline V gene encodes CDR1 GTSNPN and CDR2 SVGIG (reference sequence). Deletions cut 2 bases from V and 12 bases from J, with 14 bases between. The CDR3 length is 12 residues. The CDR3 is CAWSSLVQGQFF. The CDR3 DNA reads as TGTGCCTGGAGTTCCCTCGTACAGGGGCAGTTCTTC.

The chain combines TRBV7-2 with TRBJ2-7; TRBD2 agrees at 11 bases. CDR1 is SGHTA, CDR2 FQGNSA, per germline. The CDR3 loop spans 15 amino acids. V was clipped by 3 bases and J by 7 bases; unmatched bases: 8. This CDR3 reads CASSFSGRAEEEQYF. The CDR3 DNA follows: TGTGCCAGCAGCTTTAGCGGGAGGGCCGAGGAAGAGCAGTACTTC. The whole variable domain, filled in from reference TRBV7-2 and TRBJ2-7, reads GAGVSQSPSNKVTEKGKDVELRCDPISGHTALYWYRQSLGQGLEFLIYFQGNSAPDKSGLPSDRFSAERTGGSVSTLTIQRTQQEDSAVYLCASSFSGRAEEEQYFGPGTRLTVT.

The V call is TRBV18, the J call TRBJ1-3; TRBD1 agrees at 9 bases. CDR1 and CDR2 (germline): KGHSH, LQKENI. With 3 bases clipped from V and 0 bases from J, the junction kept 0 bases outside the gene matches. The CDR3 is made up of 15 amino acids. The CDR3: CASSPGQGSGNTIYF. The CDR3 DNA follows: TGTGCCAGCTCACCGGGACAGGGCTCTGGAAACACCATATATTTT. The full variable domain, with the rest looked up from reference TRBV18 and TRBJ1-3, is NAGVMQNPRHLVRRRGQEARLRCSPMKGHSHVYWYRQLPEEGLKFMVYLQKENIIDESGMPKERFSAEFPKEGPSILRIQQVVRGDSAAYFCASSPGQGSGNTIYFGEGSWLTVV.

The CDR3 protein is CASSPIAGETDTQYF. The CDR3 DNA reads TGTGCCAGCTCACCGATAGCGGGAGAGACAGATACGCAGTATTTT. The chain recombines TRBV18 with TRBJ2-3; TRBD2 agrees at 9 bases. Germline assignment: CDR1 KGHSH and CDR2 LQKENI. This CDR3 contains 15 residues. J gave up 3 bases and V 3 bases, and 4 bases lay outside the gene matches.

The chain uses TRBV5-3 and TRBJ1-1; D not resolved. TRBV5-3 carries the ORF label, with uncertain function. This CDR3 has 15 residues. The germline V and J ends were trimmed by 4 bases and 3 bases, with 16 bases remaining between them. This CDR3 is CARSPRCGIDTEAFF. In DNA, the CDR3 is TGTGCCAGAAGCCCCCGATGCGGGATCGACACTGAAGCTTTCTTT.

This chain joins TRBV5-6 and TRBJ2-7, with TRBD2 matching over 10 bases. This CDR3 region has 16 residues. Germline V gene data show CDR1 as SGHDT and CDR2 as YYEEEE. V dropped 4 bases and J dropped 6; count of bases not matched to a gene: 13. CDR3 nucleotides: TGTGCCAGCAGCCCTAGCGGGAGAGGATTCCCCGGCGAGCAGTACTTC. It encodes CASSPSGRGFPGEQYF.

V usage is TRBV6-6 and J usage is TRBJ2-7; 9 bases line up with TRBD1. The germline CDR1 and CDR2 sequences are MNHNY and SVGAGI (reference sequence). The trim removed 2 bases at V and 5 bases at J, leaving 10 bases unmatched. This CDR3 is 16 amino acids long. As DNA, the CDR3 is TGTGCCAGCAGTTACCCCAACGGCGGGACAGGGAACGAGCAGTACTTC. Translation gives CASSYPNGGTGNEQYF.

The chain's CDR3 is CASSFGTLVNEQFF. The CDR3 coding sequence is TGTGCCAGCAGTTTCGGGACTCTCGTTAATGAGCAGTTCTTC. The V gene is TRBV28, the J gene TRBJ2-1; D possibly corresponds to TRBD2 (6 bases). This CDR3 region has 14 residues. Between the trimmed V and J ends, which lost 3 bases and 7 bases, there was a span of 13 bases. CDR1 is MDHEN, CDR2 SYDVKM, per germline.

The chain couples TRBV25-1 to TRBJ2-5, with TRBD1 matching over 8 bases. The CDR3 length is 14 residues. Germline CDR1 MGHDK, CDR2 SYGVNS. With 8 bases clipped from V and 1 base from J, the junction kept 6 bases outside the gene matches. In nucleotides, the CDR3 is TGTGCCAGCGTAAAGACAGGGGCCCAAGAGACCCAGTACTTC. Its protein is CASVKTGAQETQYF.

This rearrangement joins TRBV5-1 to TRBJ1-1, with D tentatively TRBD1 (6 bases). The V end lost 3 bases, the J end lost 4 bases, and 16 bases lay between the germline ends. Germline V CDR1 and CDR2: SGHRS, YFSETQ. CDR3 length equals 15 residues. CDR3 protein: CASSSLTGRGTEAFF. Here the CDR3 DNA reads TGCGCCAGCAGCTCCCTAACAGGCAGGGGCACTGAAGCTTTCTTT.

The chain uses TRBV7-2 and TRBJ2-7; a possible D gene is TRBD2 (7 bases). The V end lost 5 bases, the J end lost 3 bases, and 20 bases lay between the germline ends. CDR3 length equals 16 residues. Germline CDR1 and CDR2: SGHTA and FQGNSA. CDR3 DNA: TGTGCCAGCAGCCCCAGGGGCGGGGGAGGGTACTACGAGCAGTACTTC. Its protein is CASSPRGGGGYYEQYF.

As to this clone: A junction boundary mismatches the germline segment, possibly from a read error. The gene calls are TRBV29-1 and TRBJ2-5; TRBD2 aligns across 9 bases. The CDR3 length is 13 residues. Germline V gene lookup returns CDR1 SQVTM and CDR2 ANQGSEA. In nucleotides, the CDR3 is TGCAGCGTTGGGGGACTAGCTGGAGAGACCCGGTACTTC. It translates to CSVGGLAGETRYF.

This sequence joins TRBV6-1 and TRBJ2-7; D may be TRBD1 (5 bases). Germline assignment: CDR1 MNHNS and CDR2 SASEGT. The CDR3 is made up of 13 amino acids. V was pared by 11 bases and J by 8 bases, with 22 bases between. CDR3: CAGPRTDNPQQYF. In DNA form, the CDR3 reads TGTGCCGGACCAAGGACGGACAACCCTCAGCAGTACTTC.

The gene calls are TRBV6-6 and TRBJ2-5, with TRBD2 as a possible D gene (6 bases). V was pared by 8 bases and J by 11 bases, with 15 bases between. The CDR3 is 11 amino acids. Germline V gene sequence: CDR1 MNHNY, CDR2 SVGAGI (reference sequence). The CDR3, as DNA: TGTGCCAGCTCTCCTGGTCGGGAGCAGTACTTC. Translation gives CASSPGREQYF.

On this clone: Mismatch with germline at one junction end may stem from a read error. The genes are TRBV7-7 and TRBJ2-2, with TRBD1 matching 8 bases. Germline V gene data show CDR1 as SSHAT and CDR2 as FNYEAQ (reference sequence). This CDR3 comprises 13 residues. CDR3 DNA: TGTGCTAGCACCCAGGGGGCCTCCGGGGAGCTGTTTTTT. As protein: CASTQGASGELFF.

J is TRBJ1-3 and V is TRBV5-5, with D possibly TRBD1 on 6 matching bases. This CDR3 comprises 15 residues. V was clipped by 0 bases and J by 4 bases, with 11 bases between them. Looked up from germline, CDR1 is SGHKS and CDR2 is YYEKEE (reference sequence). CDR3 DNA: TGTGCCAGCAGCTTGGCGCCGACAGGAGGAAACACCATATATTTT. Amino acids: CASSLAPTGGNTIYF.